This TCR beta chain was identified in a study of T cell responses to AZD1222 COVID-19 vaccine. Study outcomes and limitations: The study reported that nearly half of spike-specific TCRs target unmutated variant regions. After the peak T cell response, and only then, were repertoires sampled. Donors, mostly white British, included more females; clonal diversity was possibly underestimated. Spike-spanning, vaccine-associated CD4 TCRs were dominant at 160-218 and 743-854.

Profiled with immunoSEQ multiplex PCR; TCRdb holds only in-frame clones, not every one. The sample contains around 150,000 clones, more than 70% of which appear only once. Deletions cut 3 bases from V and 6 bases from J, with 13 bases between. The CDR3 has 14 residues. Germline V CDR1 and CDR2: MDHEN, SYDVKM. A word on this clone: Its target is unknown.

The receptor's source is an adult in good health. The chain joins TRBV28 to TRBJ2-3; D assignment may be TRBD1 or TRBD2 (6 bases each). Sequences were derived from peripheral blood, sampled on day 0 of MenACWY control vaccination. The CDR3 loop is CASSLEGGTDTQYF. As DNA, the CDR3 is TGTGCCAGCAGTTTGGAGGGGGGTACGGATACGCAGTATTTT.